Listed below are T cell receptor beta chains from one sample, sequenced in a study of T-cell memory formation after mild COVID-19. MiXCR, applied by TCRdb to the 5' RACE reads, yields one record per CDR3 protein. The table shows fewer than 650,000 distinct CDR3 sequences, with 20% to 25% occurring only once. Input material: PBMCs or a T cell subset sorted from them (not recorded which). The receptor set was obtained from an adult woman who had mild COVID-19 (a few samples of this study predate the infection). Cell type and time point are not known. The CDR3 runs from the conserved cysteine through the conserved F or W. A D gene is named only where the DNA matches it firmly. Not every row has a clone size; where given, it reads once, few, many or a size class.

>TRBJ2-1|TRBV12-3/TRBV12-4|.|few
CASSFILTPGNEQFF
TGTGCCAGCAGTTTCATACTAACTCCGGGCAATGAGCAGTTCTTC
>TRBJ2-1|TRBV14|TRBD2|few
CASSQDWSTSGFYNEQFF
TGTGCCAGCAGCCAAGATTGGTCGACTAGCGGATTCTACAATGAGCAGTTCTTC
>TRBJ2-7|TRBV27|TRBD1|.
CASRLKGQDAWDRTYEQYF
TGTGCCAGCAGGCTCAAGGGACAGGATGCCTGGGATCGTACCTACGAGCAGTACTTC
>TRBJ1-1|TRBV27|TRBD1|few
CASIDGQGGTEAFF
TGTGCCAGCATTGACGGACAGGGAGGCACTGAAGCTTTCTTT
>TRBJ2-1|TRBV3-1|.|.
CASSQEAGSLYNEQFF
TGTGCCAGCAGCCAAGAGGCGGGGTCTCTGTACAATGAGCAGTTCTTC
>TRBJ1-5|TRBV4-1|.|.
CASSQAQGNRNQPQHF
TGCGCCAGCAGTCAAGCGCAGGGCAATAGAAATCAGCCCCAGCATTTT
>TRBJ2-1|TRBV4-2|TRBD2|.
CASSPRLRTSGHNEQFF
TGTGCCAGCAGCCCACGGCTCCGGACTAGCGGACACAATGAGCAGTTCTTC
>TRBJ1-2|TRBV6-6|.|.
CASSAAGTPYDYGYTF
TGTGCCAGCAGTGCGGCCGGGACACCTTACGACTATGGCTACACCTTC
>TRBJ1-3|TRBV5-1|TRBD1|many
CASTRDSNSGNTIYF
TGCGCCAGCACCCGGGACAGCAACTCTGGAAACACCATATATTTT
>TRBJ1-2|TRBV11-2|TRBD1|.
CASSIPGTGGGGYTF
TGTGCCAGCAGCATACCCGGGACAGGTGGCGGTGGCTACACCTTC
>TRBJ2-5|TRBV3-1|.|few
CASLPSSGTQYF
TGTGCCAGCCTCCCCTCTTCGGGGACCCAGTACTTC
>TRBJ2-2|TRBV12-3/TRBV12-4|.|few
CASFAGELFF
TGTGCCAGTTTCGCCGGGGAGCTGTTTTTT
>TRBJ1-1|TRBV9|.|.
CASSEGVSTEAFF
TGTGCCAGCAGCGAGGGGGTTAGCACTGAAGCTTTCTTT
>TRBJ1-6|TRBV5-1|TRBD1|few
CASSTGQGLGSPLHF
TGCGCCAGCAGCACCGGACAGGGACTGGGATCACCCCTCCACTTT
>TRBJ2-7|TRBV15|.|.
CATSRDSPHELAPSYEQYF
TGTGCCACCAGCAGAGATTCCCCACATGAGTTAGCACCTTCCTACGAGCAGTACTTC
>TRBJ2-3|TRBV2|.|.
CASSVISGSTDTQYF
TGTGCCAGCAGTGTCATCAGCGGCAGCACAGATACGCAGTATTTT
>TRBJ1-2|TRBV20-1|.|.
CSAGRGVESYTF
TGCAGTGCTGGAAGAGGTGTCGAAAGCTACACCTTC
>TRBJ2-1|TRBV24-1|TRBD2|few
CATSDSGTRYF
TGTGCCACCAGTGATAGCGGGACTAGATACTTC
>TRBJ2-1|TRBV29-1|.|few
CSVEDLSQGTYNEQFF
TGCAGCGTTGAAGATCTTTCTCAGGGGACCTACAATGAGCAGTTCTTC
>TRBJ2-3|TRBV20-1|.|few
CSASAPKDWTSTDTQYF
TGCAGTGCTAGTGCACCGAAGGACTGGACTAGCACAGATACGCAGTATTTT
>TRBJ2-1|TRBV4-1|TRBD2|few
CASSQDPSGGTHNEQFF
TGCGCCAGCAGCCAAGATCCATCGGGGGGGACCCACAATGAGCAGTTCTTC
>TRBJ1-5|TRBV5-6|TRBD1|few
CASSPGTGVQPQHF
TGTGCCAGCAGCCCTGGGACAGGGGTTCAGCCCCAGCATTTT
>TRBJ1-1|TRBV20-1|.|.
CSATGFAAGRNTEAFF
TGCAGTGCTACCGGGTTCGCGGCAGGTAGGAACACTGAAGCTTTCTTT
>TRBJ1-2|TRBV20-1|TRBD1|few
CSASGTAEDGYTF
TGCAGTGCCAGCGGGACAGCCGAGGATGGCTACACCTTC
>TRBJ2-3|TRBV27|.|few
CASTRTRTDTQYF
TGTGCCAGCACCCGGACCCGCACAGATACGCAGTATTTT
>TRBJ2-7|TRBV20-1|.|.
CSARPTSNEQYF
TGCAGTGCTAGACCGACTAGTAACGAGCAGTACTTC